This TCR beta chain stems from a study of control samples from healthy donors and cancer patients. Germline V gene sequence: CDR1 GTSNPN, CDR2 SVGIG (reference sequence). The V segment lost 5 bases and the J segment 6 bases; nucleotides outside the gene matches: 9. This CDR3 region has 13 residues. Some clones are missing from TCRdb's copy, which holds only in-frame ones; the method was immunoSEQ multiplex PCR. The data show some 78,000 clones, about 89% seen once. This sequence joins TRBV30 and TRBJ1-2; 7 bases agree with TRBD1. This receptor was taken from a woman aged 60-70 years in good health. The sample consisted of blood. This CDR3 is CAWEGGQLNGYTF. The CDR3 DNA sequence: TGTGCCTGGGAGGGGGGACAGCTTAATGGCTACACCTTC.